This T cell receptor (beta chain) was sequenced for a study of blood T cell repertoires in COVID-19. As for the study in general: Nucleic acid was either cDNA or gDNA, and it came from T cells, B-cell-depleted T cells, or PBMCs.

The ends were cut back, 10 bases at V and 1 base at J, with 16 bases in the middle. The CDR3 consists of 14 residues. In germline, CDR1 is MNHNY, CDR2 SVGAGI (reference sequence). Recruited during active infection, patients (from Seattle) were subsequently followed longitudinally. As originally analysed: Cell counts per sample came from amplifying reference gene primers. Profiling relied on immunoSEQ multiplex PCR, and the TCRdb table lists in-frame clones only, not all of them. The DNA gave D and trimming, while V, J and clone size come from that table. Here the sample spans 410,000 or so clones, around nine tenths being singletons. The table lists this clone with a count of one.

The sample consisted of peripheral blood. This TCR derives from a middle-aged woman with COVID-19, enrolled during active disease. The rearrangement joins TRBV6-6 to TRBJ1-1; the D gene is possibly TRBD1 (5 bases). Written as DNA, the CDR3 is TGTGCCACCAACCCGACAGAGCGGAACACTGAAGCTTTCTTT. As protein: CATNPTERNTEAFF.